These T cell receptor beta chains were read from a single sample in a study of T-cell memory formation after mild COVID-19. TCRdb fed the 5' RACE reads into MiXCR, producing one record per CDR3 protein. In the table there are more than 100,000 distinct CDR3 sequences, approximately 5.9% of which are singletons. Sequencing was done on a sample of PBMCs or a T cell subset sorted from them (not recorded which). The receptors stem from an adult woman who had mild COVID-19 (a few samples of this study predate the infection). Cell type and time point are not known. CDR3s include the opening cysteine and the closing phenylalanine or tryptophan. Fields, in order: D gene, J gene, clone size, V gene, CDR3 DNA, CDR3 protein. D genes are given only for firm matches. Size is omitted from some rows. Given values are once, few, many or a class for expanded clones.

d_gene: .
j_gene: TRBJ1-4
abundance: few
v_gene: TRBV20-1
CDR3nt: TGCAGTGCTAGTAGGGGGGCGGTTTTGTCTAATGAAAAACTGTTTTTT
CDR3aa: CSASRGAVLSNEKLFF

d_gene: .
j_gene: TRBJ2-7
abundance: many
v_gene: TRBV20-1
CDR3nt: TGCAGTGCTAGAGACGAACAAATCCCTTACGAGCAGTACTTC
CDR3aa: CSARDEQIPYEQYF

d_gene: TRBD2
j_gene: TRBJ2-5
abundance: few
v_gene: TRBV7-3
CDR3nt: TGTGCCAGCAGCCCAATAGCGGGGGGAGAAGAGACCCAGTACTTC
CDR3aa: CASSPIAGGEETQYF

d_gene: TRBD2
j_gene: TRBJ2-1
abundance: .
v_gene: TRBV29-1
CDR3nt: TGCAGCGCTCGGCGGGCGGGAGGGAGCCCCAGCTCCTACAATGAGCAGTTCTTC
CDR3aa: CSARRAGGSPSSYNEQFF

d_gene: TRBD2
j_gene: TRBJ2-1
abundance: few
v_gene: TRBV24-1
CDR3nt: TGTGCCACCACCCTTAGCGGGAGCGATGAGCAGTTCTTC
CDR3aa: CATTLSGSDEQFF

d_gene: .
j_gene: TRBJ2-1
abundance: .
v_gene: TRBV5-1
CDR3nt: TGCGCCAGCAGCTTGGATCTCCTTCGGCAGTTCTTC
CDR3aa: CASSLDLLRQFF

d_gene: TRBD2
j_gene: TRBJ2-7
abundance: few
v_gene: TRBV6-5
CDR3nt: TGTGCCAGCAGGCAAACTAGCGGGAGCTCCTACGAGCAGTACTTC
CDR3aa: CASRQTSGSSYEQYF

d_gene: TRBD1
j_gene: TRBJ2-1
abundance: .
v_gene: TRBV7-2
CDR3nt: TGTGCCAGCAGCCTCTCCCGGGACAGGGGGAGCAATGAGCAGTTCTTC
CDR3aa: CASSLSRDRGSNEQFF

d_gene: .
j_gene: TRBJ2-1
abundance: many
v_gene: TRBV6-5
CDR3nt: TGTGCCAGCAAAACGGGACCAGCCTACAATGAGCAGTTCTTC
CDR3aa: CASKTGPAYNEQFF

d_gene: .
j_gene: TRBJ2-7
abundance: many
v_gene: TRBV7-2
CDR3nt: TGTGCCAGCAGCCCTCCGGGCTATTACGAGCAGTACTTC
CDR3aa: CASSPPGYYEQYF

d_gene: TRBD1
j_gene: TRBJ1-5
abundance: few
v_gene: TRBV18
CDR3nt: TGTGCCAGCTCACCAGGAGACAGGGGGCTTCGCAATCAGCCCCAGCATTTT
CDR3aa: CASSPGDRGLRNQPQHF

d_gene: .
j_gene: TRBJ2-3
abundance: many
v_gene: TRBV11-2
CDR3nt: TGTGCCAGCAGCTCATCGACTTGGCGTCATGATACGCAGTATTTT
CDR3aa: CASSSSTWRHDTQYF

d_gene: .
j_gene: TRBJ2-5
abundance: many
v_gene: TRBV6-5
CDR3nt: TGTGCCAGCAGTTTCAGACAGGCGTACAGAGAGACCCAGTACTTC
CDR3aa: CASSFRQAYRETQYF

d_gene: .
j_gene: TRBJ2-1
abundance: many
v_gene: TRBV20-1
CDR3nt: TGCAGTGCTAGAGATCGAGGGAGGTCAATCTATGAGCAGTTCTTC
CDR3aa: CSARDRGRSIYEQFF

d_gene: .
j_gene: TRBJ1-2
abundance: .
v_gene: TRBV5-1
CDR3nt: TGCGCCAGCAGACCAGCGGTCACAAGCTATGGCTACACCTTC
CDR3aa: CASRPAVTSYGYTF

d_gene: .
j_gene: TRBJ2-1
abundance: .
v_gene: TRBV10-3
CDR3nt: TGTGCCATCAGTGAGTCGCCGGCAGGGAATGAGCAGTTCTTC
CDR3aa: CAISESPAGNEQFF

d_gene: TRBD1
j_gene: TRBJ2-7
abundance: few
v_gene: TRBV10-3
CDR3nt: TGTGCCATGGGGGACAGTAACTACGAGCAGTACTTC
CDR3aa: CAMGDSNYEQYF

d_gene: .
j_gene: TRBJ2-3
abundance: many
v_gene: TRBV29-1
CDR3nt: TGCAGCGTTGATGGAGGGAACACAGATACGCAGTATTTT
CDR3aa: CSVDGGNTDTQYF

d_gene: .
j_gene: TRBJ2-7
abundance: few
v_gene: TRBV3-1
CDR3nt: TGTGCCAGCAGCCAAACCAGCTCCTACGAGCAGTACTTC
CDR3aa: CASSQTSSYEQYF

d_gene: .
j_gene: TRBJ2-7
abundance: many
v_gene: TRBV20-1
CDR3nt: TGCAGTGCCAGGGCGCCAGGCAGTTACGAGCAGTACTTC
CDR3aa: CSARAPGSYEQYF

d_gene: .
j_gene: TRBJ1-1
abundance: few
v_gene: TRBV6-6
CDR3nt: TGTGCCAGCAGAGTCGAAGGGCGGGAAGTTGAAGCTTTCTTT
CDR3aa: CASRVEGREVEAFF

d_gene: TRBD1
j_gene: TRBJ1-2
abundance: few
v_gene: TRBV20-1
CDR3nt: TGCAGTGCCGCCAAACTGACCGCAGGGGGTGGCTACACCTTC
CDR3aa: CSAAKLTAGGGYTF

d_gene: .
j_gene: TRBJ2-3
abundance: .
v_gene: TRBV4-1
CDR3nt: TGCGCCAGCAGCCAACGTCGAGGTGACAGGCTCACAGATACGCAGTATTTT
CDR3aa: CASSQRRGDRLTDTQYF

d_gene: .
j_gene: TRBJ2-7
abundance: few
v_gene: TRBV3-1
CDR3nt: TGTGCCAGCAGCCCTCGCGCAGGGCCGAACGAGCAGTACTTC
CDR3aa: CASSPRAGPNEQYF

d_gene: .
j_gene: TRBJ2-2
abundance: many
v_gene: TRBV5-1
CDR3nt: TGCGCCAGCAGCTTCTCCGGGACTAACACCGGGGAGCTGTTTTTT
CDR3aa: CASSFSGTNTGELFF

d_gene: .
j_gene: TRBJ2-1
abundance: many
v_gene: TRBV6-5
CDR3nt: TGTGCCAGCAGAAAACGGAGGAGCTCCTACAATGAGCAGTTCTTC
CDR3aa: CASRKRRSSYNEQFF

d_gene: .
j_gene: TRBJ2-3
abundance: .
v_gene: TRBV7-3
CDR3nt: TGTGCCAGCAGCTCTCAGCTCGGCACAGATACGCAGTATTTT
CDR3aa: CASSSQLGTDTQYF

d_gene: TRBD2
j_gene: TRBJ2-5
abundance: .
v_gene: TRBV12-3/TRBV12-4
CDR3nt: TGTGCCAGCAGTTTTACTAGCGGGTTCAGGGAGACCCAGTACTTC
CDR3aa: CASSFTSGFRETQYF

d_gene: .
j_gene: TRBJ2-5
abundance: many
v_gene: TRBV7-2
CDR3nt: TGTGCCAGCAGCTTCCCGAGGGTGCAACGGGTGTTGGAGACCCAGTACTTC
CDR3aa: CASSFPRVQRVLETQYF

d_gene: TRBD2
j_gene: TRBJ2-1
abundance: .
v_gene: TRBV20-1
CDR3nt: TGCAGTGCGCGGGTAGCGGGACAACGGAATGAGCAGTTCTTC
CDR3aa: CSARVAGQRNEQFF

d_gene: .
j_gene: TRBJ2-2
abundance: many
v_gene: TRBV7-3
CDR3nt: TGTGCCAGCAGCTTAAGTACAGGAGCGGTGAACACCGGGGAGCTGTTTTTT
CDR3aa: CASSLSTGAVNTGELFF

d_gene: TRBD1
j_gene: TRBJ1-2
abundance: .
v_gene: TRBV5-1
CDR3nt: TGCGCCAGCAGCTCCCTATCTCCGGGACAGAGCTCGGATGGCTACACCTTC
CDR3aa: CASSSLSPGQSSDGYTF

d_gene: .
j_gene: TRBJ2-7
abundance: few
v_gene: TRBV6-2/TRBV6-3
CDR3nt: TGTGCCAGCAGTTACTTCGACCGGGGGTACGAGCAGTACTTC
CDR3aa: CASSYFDRGYEQYF

d_gene: TRBD2
j_gene: TRBJ2-3
abundance: many
v_gene: TRBV5-1
CDR3nt: TGCGCCAGCAGCTTTAACAGCGGGGACACAGATACGCAGTATTTT
CDR3aa: CASSFNSGDTDTQYF

d_gene: TRBD1
j_gene: TRBJ1-1
abundance: .
v_gene: TRBV5-1
CDR3nt: TGCGCCAGCAGCCCAGGACAGGGTTGGGAAACTGAAGCTTTCTTT
CDR3aa: CASSPGQGWETEAFF

d_gene: .
j_gene: TRBJ1-1
abundance: many
v_gene: TRBV7-2
CDR3nt: TGTGCCAGCAGCAAAAACGCGGGGAACACTGAAGCTTTCTTT
CDR3aa: CASSKNAGNTEAFF

d_gene: .
j_gene: TRBJ2-4
abundance: few
v_gene: TRBV11-2
CDR3nt: TGTGCCAGCAGCCGAGGGGGGATCAAAAACATTCAGTACTTC
CDR3aa: CASSRGGIKNIQYF

d_gene: .
j_gene: TRBJ2-3
abundance: few
v_gene: TRBV6-1
CDR3nt: TGTGCCAGCATTTGGGACACCGGTAGGCCCACATATACGCAGTATTTT
CDR3aa: CASIWDTGRPTYTQYF

d_gene: .
j_gene: TRBJ1-2
abundance: few
v_gene: TRBV11-1
CDR3nt: TGTGCCAGCAGCGCCGGGAGAGGTTACGGCTACACCTTC
CDR3aa: CASSAGRGYGYTF

d_gene: .
j_gene: TRBJ1-5
abundance: few
v_gene: TRBV2
CDR3nt: TGTGCCAGCAGCGCGAGGGGAAATCAGCCCCAGCATTTT
CDR3aa: CASSARGNQPQHF

d_gene: .
j_gene: TRBJ2-5
abundance: many
v_gene: TRBV7-2
CDR3nt: TGTGCCAGCAGCTTAGAATGGCACCAAGAGACCCAGTACTTC
CDR3aa: CASSLEWHQETQYF

d_gene: TRBD1
j_gene: TRBJ1-1
abundance: few
v_gene: TRBV19
CDR3nt: TGTGCCAGTAGTAAAACAGGGGACACTGAAGCTTTCTTT
CDR3aa: CASSKTGDTEAFF

d_gene: .
j_gene: TRBJ2-7
abundance: many
v_gene: TRBV7-8
CDR3nt: TGTGCCAGCAGCTTAGTATCGGCCGGAACTACCTACGAGCAGTACTTC
CDR3aa: CASSLVSAGTTYEQYF